This T cell receptor beta chain came from a study of blood T cell repertoires in COVID-19. The germline gives CDR1 KGHSH, CDR2 LQKENI. V lost 5 bases, J lost 2 bases, and 3 bases lay in between. The CDR3 is 11 residues long. How the authors handled the data: Reference gene primer amplification yielded estimated nucleated cell counts. Here immunoSEQ multiplex PCR was the method, and the copy in TCRdb shows in-frame clones only, minus some. V and J calls and clone size are those listed in that table; D and trimming were worked out from the DNA. The data contain 100,000 to 150,000 clones, around 84% of them singletons.

Input material: PBMCs or T cells enriched from blood (not recorded which). This receptor was identified in a man in his forties or fifties with acute COVID-19. This chain connects TRBV18 to TRBJ2-5; D ambiguous. CDR3 in DNA: TGTGCCAGCTCATCTCAAGAGACCCAGTACTTC. Its protein product is CASSSQETQYF. The full variable domain, rest sourced from reference TRBV18 and TRBJ2-5, is NAGVMQNPRHLVRRRGQEARLRCSPMKGHSHVYWYRQLPEEGLKFMVYLQKENIIDESGMPKERFSAEFPKEGPSILRIQQVVRGDSAAYFCASSSQETQYFGPGTRLLVL.